The sequence of this T cell receptor beta chain was determined in a study of cytomegalovirus exposure and HLA in healthy donors. Whole-study findings and limits: Accurate HLA-A and HLA-B prediction from TCR beta sequences was reported for most subjects.

The germline gives CDR1 KGHSH, CDR2 LQKENI. The CDR3 covers 15 residues. V lost 0 bases to trimming and J lost 3 bases, with 11 bases between them. Worth noting for this clone: Its antigen is unknown.

The PCR was carried out with 60 Vbeta primers and 13 Jbeta primers. Assay used: immunoSEQ multiplex PCR; TCRdb lists only in-frame clones, some missing. The record lists 150,000 to 200,000 clones, of which the ten most abundant hold around 0.8%. The TCR was taken from a woman in her late teens or twenties in good health and CMV-seropositive. V and J are TRBV18 and TRBJ1-1, with D possibly TRBD1 on 5 matching bases. Sequencing used PBMCs. CDR3 bases: TGTGCCAGCTCACCACCGGGGGGGGAGGACACTGAAGCTTTCTTT. It is translated as CASSPPGGEDTEAFF.